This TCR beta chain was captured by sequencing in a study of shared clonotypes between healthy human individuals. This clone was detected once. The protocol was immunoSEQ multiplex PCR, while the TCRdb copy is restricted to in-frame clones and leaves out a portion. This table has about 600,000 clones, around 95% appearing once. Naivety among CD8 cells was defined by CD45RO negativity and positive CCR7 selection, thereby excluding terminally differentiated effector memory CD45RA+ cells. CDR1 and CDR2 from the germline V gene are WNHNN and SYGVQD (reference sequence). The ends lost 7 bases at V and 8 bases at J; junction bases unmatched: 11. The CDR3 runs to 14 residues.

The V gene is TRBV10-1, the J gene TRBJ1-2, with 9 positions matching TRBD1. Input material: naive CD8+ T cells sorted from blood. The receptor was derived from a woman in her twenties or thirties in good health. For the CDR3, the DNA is TGCGCCAGCATCGGAACAGGGGGCGCGAGGGGCTACACCTTC. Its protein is CASIGTGGARGYTF.